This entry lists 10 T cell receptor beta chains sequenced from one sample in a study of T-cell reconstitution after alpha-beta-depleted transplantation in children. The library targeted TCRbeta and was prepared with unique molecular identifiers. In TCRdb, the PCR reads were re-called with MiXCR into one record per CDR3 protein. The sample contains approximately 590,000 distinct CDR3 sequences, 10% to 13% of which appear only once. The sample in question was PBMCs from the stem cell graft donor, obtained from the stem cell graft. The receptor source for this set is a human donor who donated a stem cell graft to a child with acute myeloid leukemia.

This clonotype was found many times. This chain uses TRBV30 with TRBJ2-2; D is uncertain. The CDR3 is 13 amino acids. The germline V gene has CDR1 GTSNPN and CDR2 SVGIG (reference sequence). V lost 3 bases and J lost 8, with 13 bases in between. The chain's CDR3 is CAWSLRSKGELFF. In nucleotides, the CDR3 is TGTGCCTGGAGCCTAAGGAGTAAGGGGGAGCTGTTTTTT. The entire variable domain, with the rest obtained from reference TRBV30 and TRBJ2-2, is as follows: SQTIHQWPATLVQPVGSPLSLECTVEGTSNPNLYWYRQAAGRGLQLLFYSVGIGQISSEVPQNLSASRPQDRQFILSSKKLLLSDSGFYLCAWSLRSKGELFFGEGSRLTVL.

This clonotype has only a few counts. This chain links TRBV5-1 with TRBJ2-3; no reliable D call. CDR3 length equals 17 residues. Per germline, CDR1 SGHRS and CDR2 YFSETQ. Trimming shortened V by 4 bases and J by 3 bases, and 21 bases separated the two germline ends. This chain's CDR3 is CASSTLSGTVRTDTQYF. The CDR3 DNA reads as TGCGCCAGCAGCACCCTTTCAGGCACAGTACGGACAGATACGCAGTATTTT.

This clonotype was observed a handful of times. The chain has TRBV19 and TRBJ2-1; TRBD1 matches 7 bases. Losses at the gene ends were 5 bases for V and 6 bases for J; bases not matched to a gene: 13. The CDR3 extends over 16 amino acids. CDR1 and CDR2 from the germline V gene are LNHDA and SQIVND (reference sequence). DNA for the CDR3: TGTGCCAGTAGTCTAGCAACGGGACAGTTAGTCAATGAGCAGTTCTTC. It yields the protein CASSLATGQLVNEQFF.

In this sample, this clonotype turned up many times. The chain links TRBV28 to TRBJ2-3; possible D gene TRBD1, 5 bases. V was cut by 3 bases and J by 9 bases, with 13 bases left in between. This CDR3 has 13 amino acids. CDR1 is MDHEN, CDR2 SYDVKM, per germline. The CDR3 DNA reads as TGTGCCAGCAGTTTGGCTAGACCAGGGACGCAGTATTTT. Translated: CASSLARPGTQYF. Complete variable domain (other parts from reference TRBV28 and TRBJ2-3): DVKVTQSSRYLVKRTGEKVFLECVQDMDHENMFWYRQDPGLGLRLIYFSYDVKMKEKGDIPEGYSVSREKKERFSLILESASTNQTSMYLCASSLARPGTQYFGPGTRLTVL.

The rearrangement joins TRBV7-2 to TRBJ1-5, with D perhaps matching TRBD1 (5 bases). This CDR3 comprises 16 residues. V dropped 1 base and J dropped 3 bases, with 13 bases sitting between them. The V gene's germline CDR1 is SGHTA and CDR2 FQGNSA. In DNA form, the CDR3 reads TGTGCCAGCAGCTTAGGGAGGGGCTTTATCAATCAGCCCCAGCATTTT. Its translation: CASSLGRGFINQPQHF.

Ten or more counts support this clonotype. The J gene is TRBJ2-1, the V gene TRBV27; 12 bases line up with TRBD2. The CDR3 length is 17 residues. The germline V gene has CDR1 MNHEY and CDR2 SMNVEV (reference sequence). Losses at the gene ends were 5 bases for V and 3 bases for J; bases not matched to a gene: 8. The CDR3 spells CASSPSTSGRFYNEQFF. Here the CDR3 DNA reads TGTGCCAGCAGTCCATCAACTAGCGGGAGGTTCTACAATGAGCAGTTCTTC.

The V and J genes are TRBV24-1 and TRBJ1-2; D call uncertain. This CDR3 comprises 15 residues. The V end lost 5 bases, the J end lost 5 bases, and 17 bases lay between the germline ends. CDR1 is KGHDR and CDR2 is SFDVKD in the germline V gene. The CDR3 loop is CATSGSDGRLYGYTF. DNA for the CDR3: TGTGCCACCAGTGGATCGGACGGACGACTTTATGGCTACACCTTC.

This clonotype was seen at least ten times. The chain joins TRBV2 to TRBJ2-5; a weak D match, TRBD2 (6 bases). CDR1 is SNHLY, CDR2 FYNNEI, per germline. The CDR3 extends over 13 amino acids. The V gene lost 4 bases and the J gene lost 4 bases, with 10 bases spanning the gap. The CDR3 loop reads CASSGLVGETQYF. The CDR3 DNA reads TGTGCCAGCAGTGGACTAGTCGGAGAGACCCAGTACTTC.

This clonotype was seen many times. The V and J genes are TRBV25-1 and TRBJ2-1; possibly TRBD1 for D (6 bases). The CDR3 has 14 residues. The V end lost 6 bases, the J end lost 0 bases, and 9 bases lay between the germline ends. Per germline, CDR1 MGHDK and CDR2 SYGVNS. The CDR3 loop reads CASRRGGSYNEQFF. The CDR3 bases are TGTGCCAGCAGGCGAGGGGGCTCCTACAATGAGCAGTTCTTC.

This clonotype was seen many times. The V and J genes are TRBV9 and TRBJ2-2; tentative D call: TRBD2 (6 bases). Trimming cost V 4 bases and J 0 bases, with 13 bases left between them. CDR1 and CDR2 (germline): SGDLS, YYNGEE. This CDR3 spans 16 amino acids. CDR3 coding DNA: TGTGCCAGCAGCCCTATAGCGGAGACGAACACCGGGGAGCTGTTTTTT. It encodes CASSPIAETNTGELFF.